The clone carrying this T cell receptor (beta chain) turned up a few times. The table came from immunoSEQ multiplex PCR; TCRdb's copy has only in-frame clones and leaves some out. Of under 65,000 clones listed, 75% to 95% are singletons. This sample stems from a study of T cell changes during pregnancy in multiple sclerosis. The sequence came from a female donor in good health, enrolled as a control in a pregnancy study. The starting material was peripheral blood, obtained after pregnancy.

The CDR3: CASSPTYGYTF. In DNA form, the CDR3 reads TGTGCCAGTAGTCCGACATATGGCTACACCTTC. This rearrangement joins TRBV19 to TRBJ1-2; D ambiguous. Per the germline V gene, CDR1 is LNHDA and CDR2 is SQIVND (reference sequence). V was pared by 5 bases and J by 5 bases, with 6 bases between. This CDR3 contains 11 residues.